A selection of T cell receptor beta chains follows, all from one sample in a study of immune evolution from preneoplasia to lung adenocarcinoma. Only in-frame clones appear in the TCRdb table, and some are missing; sequencing was by immunoSEQ multiplex PCR. Of thousands of clones in the sample, around 80% are singletons; the top ten hold around 12%. The sample consisted of FFPE minimally invasive lung adenocarcinoma tissue. The source of these receptors is a person aged 65 to 85 with lung adenocarcinoma. Each CDR3 is given with its conserved first and last residue. The D gene is left open where the match is weak. Only part of the rows carry a size: once, few, many, or a class if the clone is expanded.

CDR3 protein: CASSLASQGLTGELFF
CDR3 DNA: TGTGCCAGCAGCTTAGCGTCACAGGGCCTCACCGGGGAGCTGTTTTTT
clone size: -
V gene: TRBV7-9
D gene: -
J gene: TRBJ2-2

CDR3 protein: CASSILAGRNYGYTF
CDR3 DNA: TGTGCCAGTAGTATATTGGCAGGGAGGAACTATGGCTACACCTTC
clone size: -
V gene: TRBV19
D gene: -
J gene: TRBJ1-2

CDR3 protein: CASANFAGGETQYF
CDR3 DNA: TGTGCCAGCGCTAATTTTGCGGGCGGCGAGACCCAGTACTTC
clone size: -
V gene: TRBV6-5
D gene: -
J gene: TRBJ2-5

CDR3 protein: CASSMGGGSVYNEQFF
CDR3 DNA: TGTGCCAGCAGCATGGGGGGCGGGAGTGTCTACAATGAGCAGTTCTTC
clone size: -
V gene: TRBV5-4
D gene: -
J gene: TRBJ2-1

CDR3 protein: CAWSLGLYSNQPQHF
CDR3 DNA: TGTGCCTGGAGTCTCGGCCTTTATAGCAATCAGCCCCAGCATTTT
clone size: -
V gene: TRBV30
D gene: -
J gene: TRBJ1-5

CDR3 protein: CASSLVYGDPSGRDIQYF
CDR3 DNA: TGTGCCAGCAGCTTAGTCTACGGGGACCCCTCAGGCCGAGACATTCAGTACTTC
clone size: once
V gene: TRBV7-2
D gene: -
J gene: TRBJ2-4

CDR3 protein: CASSLGLAGASYEQYF
CDR3 DNA: TGTGCCAGCAGCTTAGGACTAGCGGGAGCCTCTTACGAGCAGTACTTC
clone size: -
V gene: TRBV7-2
D gene: TRBD2
J gene: TRBJ2-7

CDR3 protein: CASSPRGQMNTEAFF
CDR3 DNA: TGTGCCAGCAGCCCCAGGGGACAGATGAACACTGAAGCTTTCTTT
clone size: -
V gene: TRBV9
D gene: TRBD1
J gene: TRBJ1-1

CDR3 protein: CASSQDSGRGDEQYF
CDR3 DNA: TGCGCCAGCAGCCAAGATAGCGGGAGGGGGGACGAGCAGTACTTC
clone size: -
V gene: TRBV4-1
D gene: TRBD2
J gene: TRBJ2-7

CDR3 protein: CASSPLGRGEAFF
CDR3 DNA: TGTGCCAGCTCACCCCTCGGGAGGGGTGAAGCTTTCTTT
clone size: -
V gene: TRBV18
D gene: -
J gene: TRBJ1-1

CDR3 protein: CASSTPGTGTIQYF
CDR3 DNA: TGTGCCAGCAGCACTCCCGGGACAGGGACCATTCAGTACTTC
clone size: -
V gene: TRBV21-1
D gene: -
J gene: TRBJ2-4

CDR3 protein: CASSSGGGSETQYF
CDR3 DNA: TGTGCCAGCAGTTCGGGGGGGGGTTCAGAGACCCAGTACTTC
clone size: -
V gene: TRBV28
D gene: TRBD2
J gene: TRBJ2-5

CDR3 protein: CASSSLGGYNEQFF
CDR3 DNA: TGTGCCAGCAGTTCACTCGGGGGTTACAATGAGCAGTTCTTC
clone size: -
V gene: TRBV28
D gene: -
J gene: TRBJ2-1

CDR3 protein: CASSPRLAGIYNEQFF
CDR3 DNA: TGTGCCAGCAGTCCTAGACTAGCGGGGATCTACAATGAGCAGTTCTTC
clone size: -
V gene: TRBV2
D gene: TRBD2
J gene: TRBJ2-1

CDR3 protein: CASRRVGGWEQYF
CDR3 DNA: TGTGCCAGCAGACGGGTCGGGGGTTGGGAGCAGTACTTC
clone size: large
V gene: TRBV28
D gene: -
J gene: TRBJ2-7

CDR3 protein: CASSGLTGSTDTQYF
CDR3 DNA: TGTGCCAGCTCAGGACTGACAGGGAGCACAGATACGCAGTATTTT
clone size: -
V gene: TRBV18
D gene: TRBD1
J gene: TRBJ2-3

CDR3 protein: CASSEGPSEGDTQYF
CDR3 DNA: TGTGCCAGCAGTGAGGGACCGTCAGAGGGAGATACGCAGTATTTT
clone size: few
V gene: TRBV6-4
D gene: -
J gene: TRBJ2-3

CDR3 protein: CASSTSSSTHNTQYF
CDR3 DNA: TGCGCCAGCAGCACCTCTAGCAGTACGCATAATACGCAGTATTTT
clone size: -
V gene: TRBV5-1
D gene: -
J gene: TRBJ2-3

CDR3 protein: CASSSEDRFGNTIYF
CDR3 DNA: TGTGCCAGCAGCAGTGAAGACAGATTCGGAAACACCATATATTTT
clone size: once
V gene: TRBV2
D gene: -
J gene: TRBJ1-3

CDR3 protein: CASSPTIFFRGGYEQYF
CDR3 DNA: TGTGCCAGCAGCCCCACCATATTCTTTAGGGGGGGCTACGAGCAGTACTTC
clone size: -
V gene: TRBV28
D gene: -
J gene: TRBJ2-7

CDR3 protein: CASPRGGGIGGGFEAFF
CDR3 DNA: TGTGCCAGCCCTCGAGGTGGGGGCATCGGTGGAGGATTTGAAGCTTTCTTT
clone size: -
V gene: TRBV27
D gene: -
J gene: TRBJ1-1

CDR3 protein: CASSKLWGSYSGNTIYF
CDR3 DNA: TGTGCCAGCAGCAAGTTGTGGGGCAGCTACTCTGGAAACACCATATATTTT
clone size: few
V gene: TRBV21-1
D gene: -
J gene: TRBJ1-3

CDR3 protein: CASSLDSVGTLGYTF
CDR3 DNA: TGTGCCAGCAGCTTGGATTCGGTAGGGACTCTAGGCTACACCTTC
clone size: -
V gene: TRBV5-4
D gene: -
J gene: TRBJ1-2

CDR3 protein: CASSSEGDEQFF
CDR3 DNA: TGTGCCAGCAGCTCCGAGGGCGATGAGCAGTTCTTC
clone size: -
V gene: TRBV7-3
D gene: -
J gene: TRBJ2-1

CDR3 protein: CASRQLSGRAYEQFF
CDR3 DNA: TGTGCCAGCAGGCAATTAAGCGGGAGGGCCTATGAGCAGTTCTTC
clone size: -
V gene: TRBV27
D gene: TRBD2
J gene: TRBJ2-1

CDR3 protein: CASSGSTGLGAKNIQYF
CDR3 DNA: TGTGCCAGCAGTGGATCGACAGGGCTCGGTGCCAAAAACATTCAGTACTTC
clone size: -
V gene: TRBV6-1
D gene: TRBD1
J gene: TRBJ2-4

CDR3 protein: CASSLDRASTDTQYF
CDR3 DNA: TGTGCCAGCAGCTTGGACCGGGCCAGCACAGATACGCAGTATTTT
clone size: -
V gene: TRBV5-4
D gene: -
J gene: TRBJ2-3

CDR3 protein: CASSVSTGTGNEQYF
CDR3 DNA: TGTGCCAGCAGTGTGTCGACCGGGACAGGGAACGAGCAGTACTTC
clone size: -
V gene: TRBV2
D gene: TRBD1
J gene: TRBJ2-7

CDR3 protein: CAWTPVGGLASHEQYF
CDR3 DNA: TGTGCCTGGACCCCTGTGGGGGGACTAGCCTCCCACGAGCAGTACTTC
clone size: -
V gene: TRBV30
D gene: TRBD2
J gene: TRBJ2-7

CDR3 protein: CASSLNQQAGELFF
CDR3 DNA: TGCGCCAGCAGTTTGAACCAGCAAGCCGGGGAGCTGTTTTTT
clone size: -
V gene: TRBV10-1
D gene: -
J gene: TRBJ2-2

CDR3 protein: CASSLAKNIQYF
CDR3 DNA: TGTGCCAGCAGCCTAGCCAAAAACATTCAGTACTTC
clone size: few
V gene: TRBV2
D gene: -
J gene: TRBJ2-4

CDR3 protein: CASSLHQGVLMREQYF
CDR3 DNA: TGCGCCAGCAGCTTACACCAGGGGGTACTTATGCGCGAGCAGTACTTC
clone size: -
V gene: TRBV5-1
D gene: TRBD1
J gene: TRBJ2-7

CDR3 protein: CASSDSGGRTQYF
CDR3 DNA: TGCGCCAGCAGTGACAGCGGGGGGCGGACCCAGTACTTC
clone size: -
V gene: TRBV10-2
D gene: TRBD2
J gene: TRBJ2-5

CDR3 protein: CSAQRPGPGDTIYF
CDR3 DNA: TGCAGCGCCCAACGTCCAGGGCCGGGGGACACCATATATTTT
clone size: -
V gene: TRBV29-1
D gene: -
J gene: TRBJ1-3

CDR3 protein: CASSLGGGDEKLFF
CDR3 DNA: TGCGCCAGCAGCTTGGGAGGGGGCGATGAAAAACTGTTTTTT
clone size: -
V gene: TRBV5-1
D gene: TRBD1
J gene: TRBJ1-4

CDR3 protein: CAWSVPNTIYF
CDR3 DNA: TGTGCCTGGAGTGTACCCAACACCATATATTTT
clone size: -
V gene: TRBV30
D gene: -
J gene: TRBJ1-3

CDR3 protein: CASNGLYNEQFF
CDR3 DNA: TGTGCCAGTAACGGTCTCTACAATGAGCAGTTCTTC
clone size: few
V gene: TRBV19
D gene: -
J gene: TRBJ2-1

CDR3 protein: CASRPRTEMTYEQYF
CDR3 DNA: TGTGCCAGCAGGCCCCGGACAGAGATGACCTACGAGCAGTACTTC
clone size: once
V gene: TRBV27
D gene: -
J gene: TRBJ2-7

CDR3 protein: CSFLTGLLTDTQYF
CDR3 DNA: TGCAGCTTCCTTACAGGGCTTTTAACAGATACGCAGTATTTT
clone size: -
V gene: TRBV29-1
D gene: -
J gene: TRBJ2-3

CDR3 protein: CASSLALDLTSGLYEQYF
CDR3 DNA: TGTGCCAGCAGCTTAGCGCTTGACTTGACTAGCGGACTCTACGAGCAGTACTTC
clone size: -
V gene: TRBV7-2
D gene: TRBD2
J gene: TRBJ2-7

CDR3 protein: CASSSGLAVDEQFF
CDR3 DNA: TGTGCCAGCAGCTCGGGACTAGCGGTTGATGAGCAGTTCTTC
clone size: -
V gene: TRBV7-2
D gene: TRBD2
J gene: TRBJ2-1

CDR3 protein: CASSDSGQTHNEQFF
CDR3 DNA: TGTGCCAGCAGTGACTCGGGACAGACCCACAATGAGCAGTTCTTC
clone size: -
V gene: TRBV6-4
D gene: TRBD1
J gene: TRBJ2-1

CDR3 protein: CASSYSGDRANF
CDR3 DNA: TGTGCCAGCAGTTACTCGGGGGACAGGGCGAACTTC
clone size: -
V gene: TRBV6-6
D gene: TRBD1
J gene: TRBJ2-7

CDR3 protein: CASSAGGSQETQYF
CDR3 DNA: TGTGCCAGCAGCGCCGGGGGAAGCCAAGAGACCCAGTACTTC
clone size: few
V gene: TRBV7-3
D gene: -
J gene: TRBJ2-5

CDR3 protein: CARSGVHTEAFF
CDR3 DNA: TGTGCCCGGTCCGGGGTACACACTGAAGCTTTCTTT
clone size: -
V gene: TRBV30
D gene: -
J gene: TRBJ1-1

CDR3 protein: CASSITGTAVGEAFF
CDR3 DNA: TGCGCCAGCAGCATCACCGGGACAGCGGTAGGTGAAGCTTTCTTT
clone size: few
V gene: TRBV5-1
D gene: TRBD1
J gene: TRBJ1-1

CDR3 protein: CASSPDGTTAGYGYTF
CDR3 DNA: TGCGCCAGCAGCCCGGACGGGACCACGGCGGGCTATGGCTACACCTTC
clone size: few
V gene: TRBV5-1
D gene: -
J gene: TRBJ1-2

CDR3 protein: CASSLAVTRVVGTGELFF
CDR3 DNA: TGTGCCAGCAGCTTAGCGGTCACAAGGGTCGTGGGGACCGGGGAGCTGTTTTTT
clone size: -
V gene: TRBV11-2
D gene: -
J gene: TRBJ2-2

CDR3 protein: CASSQVMDSYTEAFF
CDR3 DNA: TGTGCCAGCAGCCAAGTTATGGACAGCTACACTGAAGCTTTCTTT
clone size: -
V gene: TRBV14
D gene: -
J gene: TRBJ1-1

CDR3 protein: CASSPGGGGNTIYF
CDR3 DNA: TGTGCCAGCAGCCCAGGGGGTGGTGGAAACACCATATATTTT
clone size: -
V gene: TRBV2
D gene: TRBD1
J gene: TRBJ1-3

CDR3 protein: CASSHGGTAGETQYF
CDR3 DNA: TGTGCCAGCAGTCACGGAGGGACCGCAGGGGAGACCCAGTACTTC
clone size: -
V gene: TRBV5-4
D gene: -
J gene: TRBJ2-5

CDR3 protein: CASSFSRGSQETQYF
CDR3 DNA: TGTGCCAGCAGCTTCTCTAGGGGGAGCCAAGAGACCCAGTACTTC
clone size: few
V gene: TRBV5-4
D gene: -
J gene: TRBJ2-5

CDR3 protein: CAWSTLLDLGYGYTF
CDR3 DNA: TGTGCCTGGAGTACCCTCCTGGACTTGGGCTATGGCTACACCTTC
clone size: -
V gene: TRBV30
D gene: -
J gene: TRBJ1-2

CDR3 protein: CASSLAMVDGYTF
CDR3 DNA: TGTGCCAGCAGCCTCGCGATGGTGGATGGCTACACCTTC
clone size: few
V gene: TRBV7-9
D gene: -
J gene: TRBJ1-2

CDR3 protein: CASSETGGYSGNTIYF
CDR3 DNA: TGTGCCAGCAGTGAAACAGGGGGCTACTCTGGAAACACCATATATTTT
clone size: -
V gene: TRBV25-1
D gene: TRBD1
J gene: TRBJ1-3

CDR3 protein: CASSLGGASSYEQYF
CDR3 DNA: TGTGCCAGCAGCCTAGGGGGGGCGAGCTCCTACGAGCAGTACTTC
clone size: -
V gene: TRBV28
D gene: -
J gene: TRBJ2-7

CDR3 protein: CASSPAGTDTQYF
CDR3 DNA: TGTGCCAGCAGCCCCGCGGGGACAGATACGCAGTATTTT
clone size: -
V gene: TRBV28
D gene: -
J gene: TRBJ2-3

CDR3 protein: CASRPGLAGTYEQYF
CDR3 DNA: TGTGCCAGCAGACCCGGACTAGCGGGAACCTACGAGCAGTACTTC
clone size: once
V gene: TRBV6-6
D gene: TRBD2
J gene: TRBJ2-7

CDR3 protein: CAWSLRGVGQYF
CDR3 DNA: TGTGCCTGGAGCCTCAGGGGTGTCGGGCAGTACTTC
clone size: -
V gene: TRBV30
D gene: -
J gene: TRBJ2-7

CDR3 protein: CAWSAGGAFHEKLFF
CDR3 DNA: TGTGCCTGGAGTGCGGGGGGCGCGTTTCATGAAAAACTGTTTTTT
clone size: -
V gene: TRBV30
D gene: -
J gene: TRBJ1-4